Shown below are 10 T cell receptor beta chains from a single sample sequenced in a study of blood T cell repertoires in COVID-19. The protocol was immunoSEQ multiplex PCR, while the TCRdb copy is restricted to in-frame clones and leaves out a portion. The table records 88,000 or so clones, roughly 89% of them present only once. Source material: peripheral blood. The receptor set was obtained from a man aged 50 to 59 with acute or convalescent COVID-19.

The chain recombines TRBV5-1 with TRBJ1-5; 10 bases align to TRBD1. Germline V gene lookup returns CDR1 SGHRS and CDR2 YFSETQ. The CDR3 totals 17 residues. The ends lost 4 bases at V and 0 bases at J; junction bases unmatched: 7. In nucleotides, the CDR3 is TGCGCCAGCAGCCCAGGACAGGGGGGCTATAGCAATCAGCCCCAGCATTTT. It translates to CASSPGQGGYSNQPQHF.

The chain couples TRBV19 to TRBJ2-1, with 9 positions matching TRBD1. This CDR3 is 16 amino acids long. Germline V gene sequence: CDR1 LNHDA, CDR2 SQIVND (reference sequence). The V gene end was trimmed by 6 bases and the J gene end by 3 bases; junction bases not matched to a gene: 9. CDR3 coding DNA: TGTGCCAGTAGATTAGAAGGGACAGGGTACTACAATGAGCAGTTCTTC. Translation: CASRLEGTGYYNEQFF. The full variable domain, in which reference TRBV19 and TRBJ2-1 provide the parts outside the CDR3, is DGGITQSPKYLFRKEGQNVTLSCEQNLNHDAMYWYRQDPGQGLRLIYYSQIVNDFQKGDIAEGYSVSREKKESFPLTVTSAQKNPTAFYLCASRLEGTGYYNEQFFGPGTRLTVL.

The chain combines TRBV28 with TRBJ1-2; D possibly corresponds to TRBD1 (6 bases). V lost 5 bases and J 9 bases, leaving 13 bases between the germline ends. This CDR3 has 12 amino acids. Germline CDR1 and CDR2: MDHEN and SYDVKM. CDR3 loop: CASSPLWGRYTF. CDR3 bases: TGTGCCAGCAGTCCTCTTTGGGGGCGCTACACCTTC.

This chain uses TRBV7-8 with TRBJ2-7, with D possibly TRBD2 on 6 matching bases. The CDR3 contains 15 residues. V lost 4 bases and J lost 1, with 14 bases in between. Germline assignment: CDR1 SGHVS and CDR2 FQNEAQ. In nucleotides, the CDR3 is TGTGCCAGCAGCTCCCGGAGACTAGAATCCTACGAGCAGTACTTC. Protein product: CASSSRRLESYEQYF.

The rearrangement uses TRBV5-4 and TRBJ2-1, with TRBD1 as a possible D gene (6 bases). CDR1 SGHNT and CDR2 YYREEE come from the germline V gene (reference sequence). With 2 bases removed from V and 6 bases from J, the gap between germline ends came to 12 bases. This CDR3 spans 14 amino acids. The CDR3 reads CASSFGGQTNEQFF. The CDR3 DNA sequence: TGTGCCAGCAGCTTTGGAGGACAGACCAATGAGCAGTTCTTC.

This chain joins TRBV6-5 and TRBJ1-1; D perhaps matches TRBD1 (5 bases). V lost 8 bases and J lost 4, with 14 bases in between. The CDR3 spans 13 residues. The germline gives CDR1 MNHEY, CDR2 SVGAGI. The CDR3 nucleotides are TGTGCCAGCCGTTGGGAGGGGATCACTGAAGCTTTCTTT. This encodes CASRWEGITEAFF.

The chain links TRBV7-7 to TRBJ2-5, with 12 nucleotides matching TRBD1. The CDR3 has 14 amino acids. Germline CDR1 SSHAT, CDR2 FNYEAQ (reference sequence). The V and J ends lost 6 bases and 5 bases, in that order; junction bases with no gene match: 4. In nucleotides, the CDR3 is TGTGCCAGCAGTCGGGACAGGGGGCTGGAGACCCAGTACTTC. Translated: CASSRDRGLETQYF. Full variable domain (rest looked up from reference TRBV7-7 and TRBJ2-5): GAGVSQSPRYKVTKRGQDVTLRCDPISSHATLYWYQQALGQGPEFLTYFNYEAQPDKSGLPSDRFSAERPEGSISTLTIQRTEQRDSAMYRCASSRDRGLETQYFGPGTRLLVL.

The CDR3 DNA follows: TGTGCCAGCAGTTTCCGAACTTTCGACAGGAATTCACCCCTCCACTTT. Encoded protein: CASSFRTFDRNSPLHF. V usage is TRBV27 and J usage is TRBJ1-6; TRBD1 might be the D (6 bases). In germline, CDR1 is MNHEY, CDR2 SMNVEV (reference sequence). V lost 3 bases and J 7 bases, leaving 16 bases between the germline ends. This CDR3 is 16 amino acids long.

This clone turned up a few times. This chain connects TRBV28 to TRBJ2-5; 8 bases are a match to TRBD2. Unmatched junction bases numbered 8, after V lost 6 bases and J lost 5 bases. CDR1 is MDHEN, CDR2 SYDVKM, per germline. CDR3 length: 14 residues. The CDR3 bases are TGTGCCAGCAGCCCAGCGGGAGTGGGTGAGACCCAGTACTTC. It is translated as CASSPAGVGETQYF.

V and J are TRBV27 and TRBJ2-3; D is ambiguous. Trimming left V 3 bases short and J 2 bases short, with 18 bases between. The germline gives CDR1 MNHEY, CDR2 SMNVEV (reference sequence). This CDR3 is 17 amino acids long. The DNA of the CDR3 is TGTGCCAGCAGTTTCCCTCCTGACTCCTGGGTCACAGATACGCAGTATTTT. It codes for CASSFPPDSWVTDTQYF.